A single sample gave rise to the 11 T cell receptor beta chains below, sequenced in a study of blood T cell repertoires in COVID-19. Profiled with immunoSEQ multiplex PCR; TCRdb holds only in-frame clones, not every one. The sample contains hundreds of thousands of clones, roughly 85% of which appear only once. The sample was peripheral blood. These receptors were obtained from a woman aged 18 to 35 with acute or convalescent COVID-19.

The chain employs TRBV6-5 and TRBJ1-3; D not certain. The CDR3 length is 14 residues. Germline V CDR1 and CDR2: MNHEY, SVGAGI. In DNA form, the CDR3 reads TGTGCTACCCGGCCGAGAGGGTCTGGAAACACCATATATTTT. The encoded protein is CATRPRGSGNTIYF.

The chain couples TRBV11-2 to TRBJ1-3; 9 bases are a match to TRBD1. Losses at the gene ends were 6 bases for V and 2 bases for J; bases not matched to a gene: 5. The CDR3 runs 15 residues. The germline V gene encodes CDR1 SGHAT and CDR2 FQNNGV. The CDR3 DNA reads TGTGCCAGCAGTTTCGGGACAGGGCCTGGAAACACCATATATTTT. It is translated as CASSFGTGPGNTIYF.

The CDR3 loop reads CASSATSTDTQYF. CDR3 nucleotide sequence: TGTGCCAGCAGCGCAACTAGCACAGATACGCAGTATTTT. The rearrangement links TRBV7-9 to TRBJ2-3; D unclear. Trimming pared 5 bases from V and 0 bases from J, leaving 6 bases between. Germline CDR1 SEHNR, CDR2 FQNEAQ (reference sequence). The CDR3 contains 13 residues. Combining the CDR3 with reference TRBV7-9 and TRBJ2-3 gives the whole variable domain DTGVSQNPRHKITKRGQNVTFRCDPISEHNRLYWYRQTLGQGPEFLTYFQNEAQLEKSRLLSDRFSAERPKGSFSTLEIQRTEQGDSAMYLCASSATSTDTQYFGPGTRLTVL.

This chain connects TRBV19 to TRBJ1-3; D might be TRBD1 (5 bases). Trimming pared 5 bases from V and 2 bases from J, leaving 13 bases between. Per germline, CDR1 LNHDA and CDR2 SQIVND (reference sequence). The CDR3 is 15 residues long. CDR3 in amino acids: CASSPAQGAGNTIYF. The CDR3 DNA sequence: TGTGCCAGTAGTCCCGCGCAGGGCGCTGGAAACACCATATATTTT.

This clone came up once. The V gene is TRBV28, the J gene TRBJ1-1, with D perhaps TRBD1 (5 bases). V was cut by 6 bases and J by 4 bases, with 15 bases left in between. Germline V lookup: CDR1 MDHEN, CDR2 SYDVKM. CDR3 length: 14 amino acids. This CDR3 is CASSSWSQGTEAFF. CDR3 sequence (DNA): TGTGCCAGCAGCTCTTGGTCCCAGGGCACTGAAGCTTTCTTT.

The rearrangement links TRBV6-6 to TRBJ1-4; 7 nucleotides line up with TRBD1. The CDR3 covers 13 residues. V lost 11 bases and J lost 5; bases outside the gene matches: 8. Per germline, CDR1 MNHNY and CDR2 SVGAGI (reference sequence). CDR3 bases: TGTGCCCACCGGGGGACAGTCAATGAAAAACTGTTTTTT. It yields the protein CAHRGTVNEKLFF.

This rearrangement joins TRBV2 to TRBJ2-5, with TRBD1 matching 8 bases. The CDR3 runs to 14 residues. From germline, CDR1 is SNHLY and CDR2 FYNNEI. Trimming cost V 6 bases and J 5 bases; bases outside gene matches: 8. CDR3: CASRPRQGQETQYF. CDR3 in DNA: TGTGCCAGCAGACCACGACAGGGGCAGGAGACCCAGTACTTC. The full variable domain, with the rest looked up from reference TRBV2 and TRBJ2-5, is EPEVTQTPSHQVTQMGQEVILRCVPISNHLYFYWYRQILGQKVEFLVSFYNNEISEKSEIFDDQFSVERPDGSNFTLKIRSTKLEDSAMYFCASRPRQGQETQYFGPGTRLLVL.

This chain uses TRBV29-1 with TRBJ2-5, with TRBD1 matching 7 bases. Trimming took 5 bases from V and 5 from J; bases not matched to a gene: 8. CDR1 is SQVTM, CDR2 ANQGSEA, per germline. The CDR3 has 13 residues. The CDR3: CSVPLTGTETQYF. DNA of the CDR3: TGCAGCGTTCCCTTGACAGGGACGGAGACCCAGTACTTC.

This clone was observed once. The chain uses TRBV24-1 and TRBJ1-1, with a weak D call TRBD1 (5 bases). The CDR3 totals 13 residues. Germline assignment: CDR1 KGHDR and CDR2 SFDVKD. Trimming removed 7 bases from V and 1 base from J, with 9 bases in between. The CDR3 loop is CATRWGENTEAFF. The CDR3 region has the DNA TGTGCCACCAGGTGGGGGGAGAACACTGAAGCTTTCTTT.

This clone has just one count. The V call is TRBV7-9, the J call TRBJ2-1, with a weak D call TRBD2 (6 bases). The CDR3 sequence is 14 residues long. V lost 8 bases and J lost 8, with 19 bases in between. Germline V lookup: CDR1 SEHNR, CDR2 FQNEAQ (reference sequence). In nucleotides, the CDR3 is TGTGCCAGCGGGGACTCGGGCAAGGCAGATGAGCAGTTCTTC. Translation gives CASGDSGKADEQFF.

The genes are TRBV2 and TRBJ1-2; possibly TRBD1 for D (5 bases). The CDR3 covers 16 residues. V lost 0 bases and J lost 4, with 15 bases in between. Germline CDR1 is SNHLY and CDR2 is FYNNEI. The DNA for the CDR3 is TGTGCCAGCAGTGAAGCCGGGACTGCAAAACCCTATGGCTACACCTTC. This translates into CASSEAGTAKPYGYTF.